Below are 8 T cell receptor beta chains sequenced from a single sample in a study of CD8+CD57+ T cells in acquired aplastic anemia listed by TCRdb under 2018. The patients picked for sequencing were ones in whom flow cytometry had shown an expansion of CD8+CD57+ cells. Sequencing was carried out with an Illumina HiSeq 2000. Profiling of TCR beta VDJ combinations and CDR3 sequences used genomic DNA as the template. The public reads were reprocessed in TCRdb via fastp at Q25 and MiXCR, keeping in-frame beta chains. Entries are consolidated by CDR3 protein sequence, retaining the most common genes and DNA. Recorded for this sample are around 180,000 distinct CDR3 sequences; approximately 48% of them occurred a single time. The ten largest clones capture roughly 13% of the sample. Sequencing was performed on sorted CD4+, CD8+, or CD8+CD57+ T cells (not recorded which) from PBMCs. Source of these receptors: a human donor with aplastic anemia.

This clonotype has more than one count but fewer than ten. The chain links TRBV15 to TRBJ2-3; D may be TRBD1 (5 bases). The V and J ends lost 8 bases and 6 bases respectively, with 24 bases between them. Germline assignment: CDR1 LNHNV and CDR2 YYDKDF (reference sequence). The CDR3 sequence is 16 residues long. The CDR3 DNA follows: TGTGCCACCGAGCCCAGGGATAAAGGCATCCGGGATACGCAGTATTTT. As protein: CATEPRDKGIRDTQYF.

The rearrangement joins TRBV7-9 to TRBJ2-5; 8 nucleotides line up with TRBD1. There are 13 residues in the CDR3. With 4 bases clipped from V and 13 bases from J, the junction kept 11 bases outside the gene matches. CDR1 and CDR2 (germline): SEHNR, FQNEAQ (reference sequence). The CDR3 DNA follows: TGTGCCAGCAGCTCAAGCTCCACCGGGACAGGGTACTTC. Its translation is CASSSSSTGTGYF.

The sample holds a few counts of this clonotype. The chain has TRBV7-2 and TRBJ2-7, with unresolved D. V dropped 6 bases and J dropped 2 bases, with 5 bases sitting between them. CDR3 length equals 11 residues. Germline V CDR1 and CDR2: SGHTA, FQGNSA. The CDR3 region is CASRFTYEQYF. CDR3 nucleotides: TGTGCCAGCAGATTCACCTACGAGCAGTACTTC.

This clonotype has ten or more counts. V is TRBV6-1 and J is TRBJ1-5; no clear D. Trimming shortened V by 7 bases and J by 5 bases, and 18 bases separated the two germline ends. CDR3 length equals 15 residues. Germline CDR1 and CDR2: MNHNS and SASEGT. CDR3: CASIPSTSLDQPQHF. The CDR3 DNA reads TGTGCCAGCATACCCAGTACGAGTCTTGATCAGCCCCAGCATTTT.

The rearrangement uses TRBV10-3 and TRBJ1-1; no definite D call. This CDR3 spans 11 amino acids. V lost 3 bases and J 6 bases, leaving 5 bases between the germline ends. Germline lookup yields CDR1 ENHRY and CDR2 SYGVKD. Written as DNA, the CDR3 is TGTGCCATCAGTGACGGAGCTGAAGCTTTCTTT. This gives the protein CAISDGAEAFF.

With regard to this clonotype: Germline is not matched at one junction end, which may reflect a read error. This sequence joins TRBV10-2 and TRBJ2-2; a weak D match, TRBD2 (5 bases). CDR3 length: 16 amino acids. CDR1 and CDR2 from the germline V gene are WSHSY and SAAADI. The CDR3, as DNA: TGCGCCAGCAGTGCATTGAACACAGCTAACACCGGGAAGCTGTTTTTT. Its translation: CASSALNTANTGKLFF.

This clonotype was picked up a small number of times. The rearrangement joins TRBV10-3 to TRBJ2-7; TRBD1 or TRBD2 may be the D gene (5 bases each). This CDR3 is built from 13 residues. Trimming took 2 bases from V and 3 from J, leaving 8 bases between them. Germline CDR1 is ENHRY and CDR2 is SYGVKD. DNA for the CDR3: TGTGCCATCAGTGAGGGGACCAACTACGAGCAGTACTTC. Translation gives CAISEGTNYEQYF.

V gene TRBV29-1 combines with J gene TRBJ2-6; 8 nucleotides line up with TRBD2. There are 17 residues in the CDR3. Trimming took 6 bases from V and 0 from J; bases not matched to a gene: 10. CDR1 and CDR2 (germline): SQVTM, ANQGSEA. Written as DNA, the CDR3 is TGCAGCGTGAGACTAGCGCCCATGGGCTCTGGGGCCAACGTCCTGACTTTC. Translated, it gives CSVRLAPMGSGANVLTF.